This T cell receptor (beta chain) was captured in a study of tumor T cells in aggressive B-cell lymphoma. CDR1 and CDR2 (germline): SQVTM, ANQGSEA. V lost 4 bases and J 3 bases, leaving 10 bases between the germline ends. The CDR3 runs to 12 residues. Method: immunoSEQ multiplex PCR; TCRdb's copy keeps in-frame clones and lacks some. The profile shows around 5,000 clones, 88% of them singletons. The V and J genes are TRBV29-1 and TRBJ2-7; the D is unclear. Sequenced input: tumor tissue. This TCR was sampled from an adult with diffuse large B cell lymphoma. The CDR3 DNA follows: TGCAGCGTTGGCGTAAACAGCTACGAGCAGTACTTC. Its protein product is CSVGVNSYEQYF.